Shown below are 3 T cell receptor beta chains from a single sample sequenced in a study of metastatic and nonmetastatic thyroid tumors. TCRdb reanalyzed the PCR reads via MiXCR. The data contain approximately 32,000 clones, about a fifth of them singletons. All patients were treatment-naive before thyroid surgery. Source material: tumor tissue. The receptors shown here come from a male donor with papillary thyroid cancer or a benign thyroid nodule (not recorded which). Some clones in this sample may be carry-over from other donors' samples.

The chain joins TRBV7-9 to TRBJ2-7; D is possibly TRBD1 (7 bases). V was pared by 11 bases and J by 7 bases, with 21 bases between. This CDR3 region has 13 residues. Germline lookup yields CDR1 SEHNR and CDR2 FQNEAQ (reference sequence). The CDR3 sequence is CAGAGTPGGEQYF. For the CDR3, the DNA is TGTGCCGGAGCCGGGACTCCAGGGGGGGAGCAGTACTTC.

This clone was detected ten times or more. The junction shows a germline mismatch at one end, possibly a read error. The sample carries other DNA sequences with the same CDR3. J is TRBJ1-1 and V is TRBV12-3 or TRBV12-4; 7 nucleotides line up with TRBD1. The CDR3 is 13 amino acids. DNA for the CDR3: TGTGCCAGCAGTCGCCAACAGGGGACTGAGGCTTTCTTT. It codes for CASSRQQGTEAFF.

This clone has a count of ten or more. Compared with germline, one end of the junction differs, possibly owing to a read error. The chain has TRBV12-3 or TRBV12-4 and TRBJ2-3; D gene ambiguous. The CDR3 loop spans 11 amino acids. The CDR3 spells CASSFERVTFF. CDR3 nucleotide sequence: TGTGCCAGCAGTTTTGAGAGAGTGACATTTTTT.